This T cell receptor (beta chain) was profiled in a study of blood T cell repertoires in COVID-19. Turning to the study itself: Sources were T cells, B-cell-depleted T cells, or PBMCs; the material itself was cDNA or gDNA.

This table comes from immunoSEQ multiplex PCR, and its TCRdb copy is limited to in-frame clones, with some not included. The sample includes 150,000 to 200,000 clones, 70% to 90% of them seen just once. V gave up 5 bases and J gave up 5 bases, with 22 bases separating them. Germline CDR1 and CDR2: LGHNA and YNFKEQ. There are 17 residues in the CDR3. The source is a man between 65 and 79 years old with active or convalescent COVID-19. The sample comprised peripheral blood. The chain couples TRBV4-2 to TRBJ2-1; the D gene is possibly TRBD2 (5 bases). The CDR3 sequence is CASSVVPRQREHNEQFF. CDR3 nucleotide sequence: TGTGCCAGCAGCGTAGTGCCCCGGCAGAGGGAACACAATGAGCAGTTCTTC.